This T cell receptor (beta chain) was found in a study of monozygotic twins with inflammatory bowel disease. Generation of cDNA took place in eight separate reactions per sample. TCRdb reworked the 5' RACE reads into one entry per CDR3 protein, no DNA. Recorded for this sample: just over 300,000 distinct CDR3 sequences. The CDR3 runs to 15 residues. Germline CDR1 SGHTA, CDR2 FQGNSA. The V gene is TRBV7-2, the J gene TRBJ1-3. Specimen: blood. The TCR originated in a human donor with ulcerative colitis or Crohn's disease, or a healthy co-twin of an affected twin (not recorded which). This CDR3 is CASSPALASGNTIYF.